The sequence of this T cell receptor beta chain was determined in a study of cytomegalovirus exposure and HLA in healthy donors. Study at large: A subsequent analysis reported that the 95 to 150 validation repertoires were produced on the same platform that had also been used for the approximately 710 first-cohort repertoires. Findings and caveats of the study: Whilst most TCR sequences proved rare, a subset of public TCRs occurred across many donors. It was about 150 TCR beta chains that were listed as cytomegalovirus-associated. Later, an analysis found that TCR clusters from the first cohort tended to co-occur in the roughly 120 validation repertoires.

For this clone: Its target is unknown.

The J segment lost 2 bases and the V segment lost 2 bases, leaving 1 base of the junction unmatched. CDR1 and CDR2 from the germline V gene are MGHRA and YSYEKL. CDR3 length: 15 amino acids. Generated by immunoSEQ multiplex PCR, the TCRdb table keeps only in-frame clones and is missing some. The sample holds 200,000 or so clones, over 65% seen once. Material for sequencing was PBMCs. This chain connects TRBV4-1 to TRBJ2-1; 9 bases line up with TRBD2. The TCR comes from a woman aged 18-29 years in good health and CMV-seronegative. For the CDR3, the DNA is TGCGCCAGCAGCCAACTAGCGGGGACCTACAATGAGCAGTTCTTC. The encoded protein is CASSQLAGTYNEQFF.